The 23 T cell receptor beta chains given below trace back to one sample, sequenced in a study of T cell clonotyping in hematopoietic cell transplantation. Generated by immunoSEQ multiplex PCR, the TCRdb table keeps only in-frame clones and is missing some. This table holds more than 15,000 clones, roughly 85% found once. The source material was peripheral blood mononuclear cells. The receptors were sampled from a woman aged 40 to 50 in good health. Some clones in this sample may be carry-over from other donors' samples.

The chain joins TRBV6-1 to TRBJ2-3; tentative D call: TRBD2 (6 bases). Per germline, CDR1 MNHNS and CDR2 SASEGT. The CDR3 is 13 residues long. Trimming took 7 bases from V and 4 from J, leaving 12 bases between them. CDR3 coding DNA: TGTGCCAGCACTCGGGGGAGGTCAGATACGCAGTATTTT. Protein product: CASTRGRSDTQYF.

This clone has just one count. This sequence joins TRBV29-1 and TRBJ2-1; the match to TRBD1 covers 10 bases. Germline CDR1 and CDR2: SQVTM and ANQGSEA. Trimming removed 7 bases from V and 5 bases from J; junction bases left unmatched: 5. The CDR3 is 13 amino acids. The CDR3 protein is CSAGTGEHNEQFF. The CDR3 DNA follows: TGCAGCGCCGGGACAGGGGAACACAATGAGCAGTTCTTC.

The CDR3 sequence: CASSFRARTVGNTIYF. CDR3 DNA: TGTGCCAGCAGTTTTAGGGCAAGGACAGTGGGAAACACCATATATTTT. This sequence joins TRBV28 and TRBJ1-3; possible D gene TRBD1, 6 bases. V was pared by 3 bases and J by 4 bases, with 16 bases between. CDR1 and CDR2 from the germline V gene are MDHEN and SYDVKM. This CDR3 spans 16 amino acids.

The rearrangement links TRBV4-3 to TRBJ2-7; D is unresolved. The CDR3 loop spans 14 amino acids. The ends were cut back, 4 bases at V and 7 bases at J, with 17 bases in the middle. Germline lookup yields CDR1 LGHNA and CDR2 YSLEER. DNA of the CDR3: TGCGCCAGCAGCCTAAAGGCCACAGCGAGGGAGCAGTACTTC. Protein: CASSLKATAREQYF.

This sequence joins TRBV4-3 and TRBJ1-1; maybe TRBD1 (6 bases). Trimming stripped 1 base from V and 4 bases from J, with 13 bases between. Germline values: CDR1 LGHNA, CDR2 YSLEER. This CDR3 has 15 residues. The CDR3 loop is CASSQVGARGTEAFF. The CDR3 region has the DNA TGCGCCAGCAGCCAAGTGGGGGCGCGGGGCACTGAAGCTTTCTTT.

DNA of the CDR3: TGTGCCGCCAGTAGGGGTAATGAAAAACTGTTTTTT. Its protein is CAASRGNEKLFF. The V gene is TRBV19, the J gene TRBJ1-4; D is perhaps TRBD1 (5 bases). Germline CDR1 is LNHDA and CDR2 is SQIVND (reference sequence). V lost 11 bases and J lost 4, with 11 bases in between. The CDR3 is 12 residues long. The whole variable domain, remainder taken from reference TRBV19 and TRBJ1-4, is DGGITQSPKYLFRKEGQNVTLSCEQNLNHDAMYWYRQDPGQGLRLIYYSQIVNDFQKGDIAEGYSVSREKKESFPLTVTSAQKNPTAFYLCAASRGNEKLFFGSGTQLSVL.

In this sample, this clone turned up once. The J gene is TRBJ1-5, the V gene TRBV19; 8 nucleotides match TRBD1. V lost 9 bases and J lost 3; bases outside the gene matches: 10. Germline assignment: CDR1 LNHDA and CDR2 SQIVND (reference sequence). The CDR3 spans 15 residues. The chain's CDR3 is CASDQTGADNQPQHF. The CDR3 DNA reads TGTGCCAGCGACCAGACAGGGGCCGACAATCAGCCCCAGCATTTT. Looking up the rest from reference TRBV19 and TRBJ1-5 gives the full variable domain: DGGITQSPKYLFRKEGQNVTLSCEQNLNHDAMYWYRQDPGQGLRLIYYSQIVNDFQKGDIAEGYSVSREKKESFPLTVTSAQKNPTAFYLCASDQTGADNQPQHFGDGTRLSIL.

The rearrangement uses TRBV14 and TRBJ1-3; perhaps TRBD1 as D (5 bases). Trimming took off 5 bases at V and 4 bases at J, with 15 bases between the two ends. Germline V CDR1 and CDR2: SGHDN, FVKESK. This CDR3 is built from 15 residues. CDR3 in amino acids: CASSLYQGAGNTIYF. The CDR3 DNA reads TGTGCCAGCAGCTTATACCAGGGAGCGGGAAACACCATATATTTT.

This clone appeared once. The V gene is TRBV11-2, the J gene TRBJ2-2, with D perhaps TRBD2 (5 bases). CDR3 length: 15 amino acids. With 1 base removed from V and 7 bases from J, the gap between germline ends came to 13 bases. The germline CDR1 and CDR2 sequences are SGHAT and FQNNGV. CDR3 loop: CASSLGSGTIGELFF. The CDR3 DNA is TGTGCCAGCAGCTTAGGGTCGGGAACGATCGGGGAGCTGTTTTTT.

The chain is built from TRBV5-1 and TRBJ2-7; D uncertain. There are 13 residues in the CDR3. The germline CDR1 and CDR2 sequences are SGHRS and YFSETQ. V lost 3 bases and J lost 6, with 13 bases in between. CDR3 sequence: CASSSARSAEQYF. CDR3 nucleotides: TGCGCCAGCAGCTCGGCAAGATCGGCCGAGCAGTACTTC.

The chain couples TRBV4-3 to TRBJ2-1, with D perhaps TRBD1 or TRBD2 (6 bases each). V shed 0 bases and J shed 8 bases, with 17 bases lying between them. Germline assignment: CDR1 LGHNA and CDR2 YSLEER. This CDR3 is 16 amino acids long. CDR3 residues: CASSQESGLEGDEQFF. The CDR3 region has the DNA TGCGCCAGCAGCCAAGAATCAGGACTGGAGGGGGATGAGCAGTTCTTC.

This chain uses TRBV7-4 with TRBJ1-4; D gene ambiguous. V lost 3 bases and J lost 5, with 7 bases in between. Per germline, CDR1 SGHVT and CDR2 SQSDAQ. CDR3 length: 13 residues. DNA for the CDR3: TGTGCCAGCAGCTTTTGGACCAATGAAAAACTGTTTTTT. Its translation: CASSFWTNEKLFF.

This sequence joins TRBV11-3 and TRBJ2-2, with D perhaps TRBD2 (6 bases). CDR3 size: 13 residues. V was shortened by 3 bases and J by 6 bases, with 8 bases between the two germline ends. Per germline, CDR1 SGHNT and CDR2 YENEEA. CDR3: CASSLRDPGELFF. Written as DNA, the CDR3 is TGTGCCAGCAGCTTGCGGGACCCCGGGGAGCTGTTTTTT.

The V call is TRBV25-1, the J call TRBJ1-2; unclear D gene. The V gene lost 2 bases and the J gene lost 8 bases, with 12 bases spanning the gap. Germline-derived CDR1 and CDR2 are MGHDK and SYGVNS. The CDR3 is 13 residues long. Written as DNA, the CDR3 is TGTGCCAGCAGTGAACTGCTGAGGGAAGGCTACACCTTC. Translation gives CASSELLREGYTF.

The chain has TRBV27 and TRBJ2-1; no definite D call. Germline assignment: CDR1 MNHEY and CDR2 SMNVEV (reference sequence). This CDR3 is 14 amino acids long. V was shortened by 5 bases and J by 13 bases, with 21 bases between the two germline ends. CDR3 DNA sequence: TGTGCCAGCAGTGGGCCGACATCTAAGGGTTTCCAGTTCTTC. It yields the protein CASSGPTSKGFQFF.

The V and J genes are TRBV19 and TRBJ1-2, with D tentatively TRBD1 (5 bases). The germline CDR1 and CDR2 sequences are LNHDA and SQIVND (reference sequence). Trimming shortened V by 7 bases and J by 2 bases, and 11 bases separated the two germline ends. This CDR3 is built from 13 residues. CDR3 protein: CASKRDGNYGYTF. DNA of the CDR3: TGTGCCAGTAAACGGGACGGGAACTATGGCTACACCTTC. The full variable domain, with the rest looked up from reference TRBV19 and TRBJ1-2, is DGGITQSPKYLFRKEGQNVTLSCEQNLNHDAMYWYRQDPGQGLRLIYYSQIVNDFQKGDIAEGYSVSREKKESFPLTVTSAQKNPTAFYLCASKRDGNYGYTFGSGTRLTVV.

This chain connects TRBV5-1 to TRBJ1-5; D ambiguous. V lost 1 base, J lost 0 bases, and 2 bases lay in between. The germline CDR1 and CDR2 sequences are SGHRS and YFSETQ. The length of the CDR3 is 13 residues. The CDR3 DNA is TGCGCCAGCAGCTTGAGTAGCAATCAGCCCCAGCATTTT. This translates into CASSLSSNQPQHF.

This chain joins TRBV9 and TRBJ2-3; D is possibly TRBD1 (5 bases). Trimming removed 4 bases from V and 0 bases from J, with 12 bases in between. The germline V gene encodes CDR1 SGDLS and CDR2 YYNGEE. There are 15 residues in the CDR3. The DNA for the CDR3 is TGTGCCAGCAGCTCAGGGCAGGGTAGCACAGATACGCAGTATTTT. Residues: CASSSGQGSTDTQYF.

The chain uses TRBV7-2 and TRBJ2-7; D is perhaps TRBD2 (6 bases). The germline V and J ends were trimmed by 1 base and 4 bases, with 11 bases remaining between them. Germline CDR1 is SGHTA and CDR2 is FQGNSA. CDR3 length equals 14 residues. CDR3 sequence: CASSLDPGRYEQYF. Written as DNA, the CDR3 is TGTGCCAGCAGCTTAGACCCAGGGAGGTACGAGCAGTACTTC.

CDR3 sequence (DNA): TGTGCCAGCAGCGAGACCGTCACTAGCGGGGGGAGGGATGAGCAGTTCTTC. Translation: CASSETVTSGGRDEQFF. The rearrangement links TRBV9 to TRBJ2-1, with TRBD2 identical over 12 bases. CDR3 length: 17 residues. V lost 3 bases, J lost 8 bases, and 12 bases stayed unmatched. Germline V gene sequence: CDR1 SGDLS, CDR2 YYNGEE.

The chain employs TRBV23-1 and TRBJ2-7; tentatively, D is TRBD2 (5 bases). TRBV23-1 is classed as an ORF, of uncertain function. The CDR3 extends over 16 amino acids. The V gene lost 2 bases and the J gene lost 6 bases, with 20 bases spanning the gap. CDR3 nucleotides: TGCGCCAGCAGTCAACCAAGAACACTAGTTCCGCGCGAGCAGTACTTC. Amino acids: CASSQPRTLVPREQYF.

The rearrangement links TRBV30 to TRBJ1-5, with TRBD1 matching 8 bases. The CDR3 sequence is 16 residues long. The germline CDR1 and CDR2 sequences are GTSNPN and SVGIG (reference sequence). V gave up 0 bases and J gave up 3 bases; unmatched junction bases: 7. The CDR3 DNA is TGTGCCTGGAGTGTAAGAGGGACAGGTCTCAATCAGCCCCAGCATTTT. Translated: CAWSVRGTGLNQPQHF.

CDR3 DNA: TGTGCCAGCAGCGGAGGGGGGGAGAGAGGCCAGCCCCAGCATTTT. This sequence encodes CASSGGGERGQPQHF. This chain uses TRBV6-6 with TRBJ1-5; perhaps TRBD1 as D (6 bases). Deletions cut 6 bases from V and 7 bases from J, with 19 bases between. CDR3 length equals 15 residues. The germline V gene encodes CDR1 MNHNY and CDR2 SVGAGI (reference sequence).